Sequencing of this T cell receptor (beta chain) was carried out in a study of blood T cells in healthy people across ages. This CDR3 region has 14 residues. Germline V gene lookup returns CDR1 SGHTA and CDR2 FQGNSA. V lost 1 base to trimming and J lost 3 bases, with 10 bases between them. With a J-beta primer mix and a sample-barcoded 5' primer, a second PCR ran roughly 6 to 11 cycles. TCRdb reprocessed the 5' RACE reads with MiXCR, giving one entry per CDR3 protein. The table records around 1,000,000 distinct CDR3 sequences, 35% to 40% of them present only once. This chain connects TRBV7-2 to TRBJ2-7; D gene unclear. Sequenced input: blood. This sequence originates from a man younger than 35 in good health. The CDR3 nucleotides are TGTGCCAGCAGCTTAGAAGGGCCCGACTACGAGCAGTACTTC. Its protein is CASSLEGPDYEQYF.